The entry below describes one TCR beta chain. Antigen specificity is unknown. Per germline, CDR1 SGHTA and CDR2 FQGNSA. The CDR3 spans 14 residues. V was pared by 9 bases and J by 1 base, with 10 bases between. These data are taken from a study of shared clonotypes between healthy human individuals. Broader study findings: Deeper or shallower sequencing was expected to change how clonotypes are shared among donors. Researchers sampled only blood; tissue repertoires likely differ. The rarefaction results pointed to incomplete sorted-subset sequencing despite large depth.

Assay: immunoSEQ multiplex PCR; the TCRdb copy retains only in-frame clones and omits some. Among some 500,000 clones listed, approximately 94% were seen once. Sequences were obtained from naive CD4+ T cells sorted from blood. Subset specified: CD45RA+ positively selected. This clonotype originated in a woman in her twenties or thirties in good health. This sequence joins TRBV7-2 and TRBJ1-6; D unresolved. The CDR3 sequence: CASKLGSYNSPLHF. The DNA of the CDR3 is TGTGCCAGTAAGCTGGGGTCCTATAATTCACCCCTCCACTTT.